The T cell receptor beta chain under discussion was sequenced for a study of blood T cell repertoires in COVID-19. CDR3 length: 16 residues. From germline, CDR1 is SGHDT and CDR2 YYEEEE. V was shortened by 1 base and J by 7 bases, with 15 bases between the two germline ends. The data were produced by immunoSEQ multiplex PCR, yet TCRdb's version contains in-frame clones alone and is incomplete. The table records 300,000 to 400,000 clones, more than 80% of them present only once. Recruited during active infection, patients (from Seattle) were subsequently followed longitudinally. The sequencing input was peripheral blood. The chain carries TRBV5-6 and TRBJ1-6, with D possibly TRBD1 on 6 matching bases. This receptor was obtained from a woman under 40 with COVID-19, enrolled during active disease. The CDR3 coding sequence is TGTGCCAGCAGCTTGTCCCTAACAGGGTTGAATTCACCCCTCCACTTT. Protein sequence: CASSLSLTGLNSPLHF.